The 8 T cell receptor beta chains in this list originate from one sample, sequenced in a study of blood T cell repertoires in COVID-19. Repertoires were generated with immunoSEQ multiplex PCR, while TCRdb's copy carries only in-frame clones and drops some. The sample contains about 120,000 clones, about four fifths of which appear only once. Material for sequencing was peripheral blood. Source of these receptors: a man between 60 and 70 years old with active or convalescent COVID-19.

The rearrangement links TRBV5-1 to TRBJ2-2; 7 bases line up with TRBD2. Trimming at V came to 6 bases and at J to 3 bases, leaving 5 bases not matched to a gene. This CDR3 region has 14 residues. CDR1 is SGHRS, CDR2 YFSETQ, per germline. CDR3 sequence: CASIAGVDTGELFF. CDR3 nucleotides: TGCGCCAGCATTGCGGGAGTTGACACCGGGGAGCTGTTTTTT.

This clone was picked up a small number of times. CDR3 coding DNA: TGTGCCAGCAGTCGCAGGGGAAGCACAGATACGCAGTATTTT. This sequence encodes CASSRRGSTDTQYF. The chain links TRBV6-5 to TRBJ2-3, with D perhaps matching TRBD1 (6 bases). V lost 5 bases and J lost 0, with 9 bases in between. This CDR3 comprises 14 residues. Per the germline V gene, CDR1 is MNHEY and CDR2 is SVGAGI.

In this sample, this clone turned up once. J is TRBJ1-3 and V is TRBV5-1, with D hard to call. Germline values: CDR1 SGHRS, CDR2 YFSETQ. This CDR3 has 16 residues. V dropped 4 bases and J dropped 0 bases, with 14 bases sitting between them. In DNA form, the CDR3 reads TGCGCCAGCAGCGCTACGGGAGCCTTCTCTGGAAACACCATATATTTT. Translating it yields CASSATGAFSGNTIYF.

This clone turned up a few times. J is TRBJ1-5 and V is TRBV7-2, with D perhaps matching TRBD1 (5 bases). Per germline, CDR1 SGHTA and CDR2 FQGNSA. This CDR3 is built from 13 residues. Trimming removed 2 bases at V and 6 bases at J, with 8 bases between. In DNA, the CDR3 is TGTGCCAGCAGCTTACAGGGATTTCAGCCCCAGCATTTT. Encoded protein: CASSLQGFQPQHF. Drawing the rest from reference TRBV7-2 and TRBJ1-5, the complete variable domain is GAGVSQSPSNKVTEKGKDVELRCDPISGHTALYWYRQSLGQGLEFLIYFQGNSAPDKSGLPSDRFSAERTGGSVSTLTIQRTQQEDSAVYLCASSLQGFQPQHFGDGTRLSIL.

V and J are TRBV28 and TRBJ2-2; D not resolved. Germline V gene lookup returns CDR1 MDHEN and CDR2 SYDVKM. This CDR3 is 14 amino acids long. V lost 3 bases and J lost 4, with 9 bases in between. In DNA, the CDR3 is TGTGCCAGCAGTTTGGGCAGGTTCACCGGGGAGCTGTTTTTT. Protein product: CASSLGRFTGELFF.

V is TRBV7-3 and J is TRBJ2-2, with TRBD1 matching over 10 bases. With 5 bases clipped from V and 5 bases from J, the junction kept 8 bases outside the gene matches. The CDR3 sequence is 16 residues long. Germline lookup yields CDR1 SGHTA and CDR2 FQGTGA. The CDR3 protein is CASSIRQGAGTGELFF. The CDR3 nucleotides read TGTGCCAGCAGCATAAGACAGGGGGCGGGAACCGGGGAGCTGTTTTTT.

The chain combines TRBV28 with TRBJ1-5, with 8 nucleotides matching TRBD1. The CDR3 is 15 amino acids. The trim removed 3 bases at V and 4 bases at J, leaving 5 bases unmatched. Germline CDR1 is MDHEN and CDR2 is SYDVKM. Written as DNA, the CDR3 is TGTGCCAGCAGTTTGGGGGACAGGCAAAATCAGCCCCAGCATTTT. Protein product: CASSLGDRQNQPQHF.

This clone was seen only a few times. The chain uses TRBV2 and TRBJ2-7, with 8 bases that match TRBD1. The CDR3 is 14 amino acids. Germline trimming cut 3 bases from V and 8 bases from J; bases unmatched to any gene: 9. Looked up from germline, CDR1 is SNHLY and CDR2 is FYNNEI. As DNA, the CDR3 is TGTGCCAGCAGTGAGACCGGGACAGGTAGGAAGCAGTACTTC. This codes for CASSETGTGRKQYF.